These T cell receptor beta chains were read from a single sample in a study of blood T cell repertoires in COVID-19. Libraries were prepared by immunoSEQ multiplex PCR; TCRdb keeps only in-frame clonotypes and omits some of them. This sample has roughly 450,000 clones, with about 90% found just once. The sequenced sample was PBMCs or T cells enriched from blood (not recorded which). The receptors were sampled from a man in his late teens or twenties who had recovered from COVID-19. Each CDR3 is given with its conserved first and last residue. Fields, in order: V gene, clone size, J gene, D gene, CDR3 protein, CDR3 DNA. D genes are given only for firm matches. Clone size is not always given. Where it is, it says once, few, many or a class for expanded clones.

>TRBV28|-|TRBJ1-5|-
CASAPAGGTNQPQHF
TGTGCCAGCGCGCCGGCGGGGGGGACAAATCAGCCCCAGCATTTT
>TRBV2|-|TRBJ1-1|-
CASRGTQGYTEAFF
TGTGCCAGCAGGGGTACCCAGGGTTACACTGAAGCTTTCTTT
>TRBV12-5|-|TRBJ1-1|TRBD1
CASGTGGTEAFF
TGTGCTAGTGGGACAGGGGGCACTGAAGCTTTCTTT
>TRBV28|few|TRBJ1-5|-
CASGPWQANQPQHF
TGTGCCAGCGGGCCCTGGCAGGCCAATCAGCCCCAGCATTTT
>TRBV28|-|TRBJ2-7|TRBD1
CASRETGTGSYEQYF
TGTGCCAGCAGAGAAACCGGGACAGGGTCGTACGAGCAGTACTTC
>TRBV6-5|-|TRBJ1-1|-
CASRVAGDTEAFF
TGTGCCAGCAGGGTAGCGGGGGACACTGAAGCTTTCTTT
>TRBV5-8|-|TRBJ2-1|-
CASSPSRGYNEQFF
TGTGCCAGCAGCCCGAGTAGAGGCTACAATGAGCAGTTCTTC
>TRBV29-1|-|TRBJ2-7|TRBD2
CSVEESGGSSYEQYF
TGCAGCGTTGAAGAAAGCGGGGGAAGCTCCTACGAGCAGTACTTC
>TRBV5-1|once|TRBJ2-3|TRBD1
CASSPGQVTDTQYF
TGCGCCAGCAGCCCAGGACAGGTAACAGATACGCAGTATTTT
>TRBV7-3|-|TRBJ1-4|TRBD1
CASSLRGRDRGEKLFF
TGTGCCAGCAGCTTAAGAGGACGGGACAGGGGTGAAAAACTGTTTTTT
>TRBV2|-|TRBJ1-2|-
CASRENGGRLTGYTF
TGTGCCAGCAGGGAAAATGGAGGACGCCTAACTGGCTACACCTTC
>TRBV19|-|TRBJ1-4|-
CASSQDSYNEKLFF
TGTGCCAGTAGCCAGGACAGTTATAATGAAAAACTGTTTTTT
>TRBV7-9|-|TRBJ2-5|TRBD2
CASSFTSGGEETQYF
TGTGCCAGCAGCTTCACCAGCGGGGGGGAAGAGACCCAGTACTTC
>TRBV6-5|-|TRBJ1-5|TRBD1
CASSQGQNNQPQHF
TGTGCCAGCAGCCAGGGACAGAACAATCAGCCCCAGCATTTT
>TRBV11-3|-|TRBJ1-1|-
CASSSTQGFGTEAFF
TGTGCCAGCAGCTCAACCCAGGGGTTCGGCACTGAAGCTTTCTTT
>TRBV18|-|TRBJ2-5|TRBD2
CASSPPGGRETQYF
TGTGCCAGCTCACCACCGGGCGGGAGAGAGACCCAGTACTTC
>TRBV5-1|once|TRBJ1-5|-
CASSLEGGVNNQPQHF
TGCGCCAGCAGCTTGGAGGGAGGGGTAAACAATCAGCCCCAGCATTTT
>TRBV28|once|TRBJ1-5|TRBD1
CASSQTGAGNQPQHF
TGTGCCAGCAGCCAGACAGGGGCTGGCAATCAGCCCCAGCATTTT
>TRBV4-1|once|TRBJ1-1|-
CASSQMVANTEAFF
TGCGCCAGCAGCCAAATGGTAGCGAACACTGAAGCTTTCTTT
>TRBV6-5|-|TRBJ2-1|-
CASGRGWNEQFF
TGTGCCAGCGGTAGGGGGTGGAATGAGCAGTTCTTC
>TRBV28|-|TRBJ1-1|-
CASSLNLNTEAFF
TGTGCCAGCAGTCTAAACCTGAACACTGAAGCTTTCTTT
>TRBV28|-|TRBJ2-1|-
CASSLSGNEQFF
TGTGCCAGCAGTTTATCGGGTAATGAGCAGTTCTTC
>TRBV18|once|TRBJ1-2|-
CASSPPQGLYGYTF
TGTGCCAGCTCACCACCGCAGGGCCTTTATGGCTACACCTTC
>TRBV19|-|TRBJ1-2|TRBD1
CASSTGGWGYTF
TGTGCCAGTAGCACAGGGGGCTGGGGCTACACCTTC
>TRBV11-2|-|TRBJ2-4|TRBD1
CASSLNRGLAKNIQYF
TGTGCCAGCAGCTTAAACAGGGGTTTAGCCAAAAACATTCAGTACTTC
>TRBV5-6|-|TRBJ1-2|-
CASSLSGGVYGYTF
TGTGCCAGCAGCTTGTCGGGGGGTGTCTATGGCTACACCTTC
>TRBV24-1|-|TRBJ1-1|TRBD1
CATTRTGATEAFF
TGTGCCACCACTCGGACAGGGGCGACTGAAGCTTTCTTT
>TRBV5-4|once|TRBJ2-7|-
CASSLEGLANMNF
TGTGCCAGCAGCTTGGAAGGTCTAGCTAACATGAACTTC
>TRBV4-2|-|TRBJ1-3|-
CASSQEGSSSGNTIYF
TGTGCCAGCAGCCAAGAAGGGAGTAGCTCTGGAAACACCATATATTTT
>TRBV5-4|few|TRBJ1-1|-
CASSIIQGNTEAFF
TGTGCCAGCAGCATCATCCAGGGGAACACTGAAGCTTTCTTT
>TRBV18|-|TRBJ2-1|-
CASSRIAERDNEQFF
TGTGCCAGCTCACGTATAGCGGAGAGGGACAATGAGCAGTTCTTC
>TRBV11-3|-|TRBJ2-6|TRBD1
CASSQGTGSGANVLTF
TGTGCCAGCAGCCAAGGGACAGGCTCTGGGGCCAACGTCCTGACTTTC
>TRBV30|few|TRBJ1-4|-
CAWSVPWAPNEKLFF
TGTGCCTGGAGTGTACCGTGGGCCCCTAATGAAAAACTGTTTTTT
>TRBV7-3|-|TRBJ1-6|-
CASSLLGSSNSPLHF
TGTGCCAGCAGCTTACTAGGGAGTTCTAATTCACCCCTCCACTTT
>TRBV3-1/TRBV3-2|-|TRBJ1-1|-
CASSLAGLNTEAFF
TGTGCCAGCAGCCTTGCAGGGCTAAACACTGAAGCTTTCTTT
>TRBV13|-|TRBJ1-4|-
CASSFRRDINEKLFF
TGTGCCAGCAGCTTCAGAAGGGACATTAATGAAAAACTGTTTTTT
>TRBV5-1|-|TRBJ1-1|TRBD1
CASSLVTGGWNTEAFF
TGCGCCAGCAGCTTGGTGACAGGGGGGTGGAACACTGAAGCTTTCTTT
>TRBV5-4|-|TRBJ1-1|TRBD1
CASSPGQGDGTEAFF
TGTGCCAGCAGCCCCGGACAGGGTGACGGCACTGAAGCTTTCTTT
>TRBV27|once|TRBJ1-4|-
CASSLSGQYGKLFF
TGTGCCAGCAGTTTATCGGGGCAGTACGGAAAACTGTTTTTT
>TRBV12-3/TRBV12-4|-|TRBJ1-2|TRBD1
CASTPTGVAGYTF
TGTGCCAGCACCCCGACAGGGGTGGCTGGCTACACCTTC
>TRBV21-1|-|TRBJ2-6|-
CASRHRDRDLVPGPLAGANVLTF
TGTGCCAGCAGGCACCGGGACAGGGATCTTGTCCCTGGCCCCTTGGCTGGGGCCAACGTCCTGACTTTC